The next 26 T cell receptor beta chains were all read from a single sample in a study of T cell responses to AZD1222 COVID-19 vaccine. Profiling relied on immunoSEQ multiplex PCR, and the TCRdb table lists in-frame clones only, not all of them. The sample lists more than 95,000 clones, 88% seen once, with approximately 4% in the top ten. Here the sequenced sample was peripheral blood, taken on day 0 of AZD1222 vaccination. The receptors derive from an adult in good health.

V is TRBV19 and J is TRBJ2-1, with D tentatively TRBD2 (6 bases). V dropped 7 bases and J dropped 9 bases, with 13 bases sitting between them. The germline CDR1 and CDR2 sequences are LNHDA and SQIVND (reference sequence). CDR3 length: 12 residues. The CDR3 is CASKGGTGEQFF. The CDR3 nucleotides are TGTGCCAGTAAAGGAGGGACTGGTGAGCAGTTCTTC.

The V gene is TRBV7-9, the J gene TRBJ2-7; TRBD1 matches at 9 bases. This CDR3 is built from 14 residues. V dropped 3 bases and J dropped 5; count of bases not matched to a gene: 5. CDR1 is SEHNR and CDR2 is FQNEAQ in the germline V gene (reference sequence). The CDR3 coding sequence is TGTGCCAGCAGCTTGGGACAGGGTATCAACGAGCAGTACTTC. Translated, it gives CASSLGQGINEQYF.

The CDR3 nucleotides are TGTGCCAGCAGCGCGGGAGGGGGAAACTATGGCTACACCTTC. Translating it yields CASSAGGGNYGYTF. This chain uses TRBV6-5 with TRBJ1-2, with D possibly being TRBD1 (6 bases). From germline, CDR1 is MNHEY and CDR2 SVGAGI. CDR3 size: 14 residues. V was cut by 6 bases and J by 2 bases, with 13 bases left in between.

The chain joins TRBV6-5 to TRBJ1-5; D unresolved. Trimming shortened V by 5 bases and J by 7 bases, and 18 bases separated the two germline ends. The germline CDR1 and CDR2 sequences are MNHEY and SVGAGI. The CDR3 is made up of 15 amino acids. The chain's CDR3 is CASSPRVGGAQPQHF. The CDR3 nucleotides read TGTGCCAGCAGTCCTAGGGTAGGAGGAGCCCAGCCCCAGCATTTT.

The gene calls are TRBV5-1 and TRBJ2-1, with a weak D call TRBD2 (6 bases). The CDR3 extends over 15 amino acids. Germline CDR1 reads SGHRS; CDR2 reads YFSETQ. V was trimmed by 3 bases and J by 1 base, leaving 11 bases between them. CDR3 in DNA: TGCGCCAGCAGCTGGAGACTAGGTTCCTACAATGAGCAGTTCTTC. It translates to CASSWRLGSYNEQFF.

The chain employs TRBV2 and TRBJ2-1; D is unclear. Trimming took 5 bases from V and 0 from J, leaving 8 bases between them. The CDR3 is made up of 14 amino acids. Germline V gives CDR1 SNHLY, CDR2 FYNNEI. Here the CDR3 reads CASSRASSYNEQFF. DNA of the CDR3: TGTGCCAGCAGTCGCGCGAGCTCCTACAATGAGCAGTTCTTC.

The chain couples TRBV5-4 to TRBJ1-3; 7 nucleotides agree with TRBD1. The CDR3 covers 15 residues. V trimming: 2 bases; J trimming: 2 bases; junction bases outside the gene matches: 4. The germline CDR1 and CDR2 sequences are SGHNT and YYREEE (reference sequence). This CDR3 reads CASSFPDRAGNTIYF. DNA of the CDR3: TGTGCCAGCAGCTTTCCAGACAGGGCTGGAAACACCATATATTTT.

The V gene is TRBV3-1 (or the pseudogene TRBV3-2), the J gene TRBJ2-5; D gene uncertain. Germline V gives CDR1 LGHDT, CDR2 YNNKEL (reference sequence). CDR3 size: 11 residues. The ends were cut back, 11 bases at V and 3 bases at J, with 10 bases in the middle. The CDR3 DNA is TGTGCCCGATGGGGTAAAGAGACCCAGTACTTC. Translating gives CARWGKETQYF.

J is TRBJ2-7 and V is TRBV4-2; TRBD2 matches at 8 bases. V dropped 0 bases and J dropped 0; count of bases not matched to a gene: 4. CDR1 is LGHNA and CDR2 is YNFKEQ in the germline V gene. The CDR3 has 16 residues. This chain's CDR3 is CASSQETSDSSYEQYF. DNA for the CDR3: TGTGCCAGCAGCCAAGAGACTAGCGATAGCTCCTACGAGCAGTACTTC.

This clone occurred once. The gene calls are TRBV5-1 and TRBJ2-7; 9 nucleotides line up with TRBD1. This CDR3 spans 14 amino acids. Germline assignment: CDR1 SGHRS and CDR2 YFSETQ. Unmatched junction bases numbered 7, after V lost 4 bases and J lost 5 bases. CDR3 protein: CASSPGQGPDEQYF. Here the CDR3 DNA reads TGCGCCAGCAGCCCGGGACAGGGCCCCGACGAGCAGTACTTC.

This clone was seen just once. This chain uses TRBV19 with TRBJ1-5; possibly TRBD1 for D (5 bases). This CDR3 is built from 14 residues. Trimming removed 8 bases at V and 1 base at J, with 12 bases between. Germline assignment: CDR1 LNHDA and CDR2 SQIVND (reference sequence). The DNA of the CDR3 is TGTGCCAGTGCGGGGCGATTCAGCAATCAGCCCCAGCATTTT. The encoded protein is CASAGRFSNQPQHF.

The rearrangement joins TRBV11-2 to TRBJ1-1, with a possible D match to TRBD1 (5 bases). The germline CDR1 and CDR2 sequences are SGHAT and FQNNGV. The CDR3 sequence is 13 residues long. Trimming pared 5 bases from V and 4 bases from J, leaving 11 bases between. The CDR3 loop reads CASSQLRVTEAFF. CDR3 nucleotides: TGTGCCAGCAGCCAACTCAGGGTCACTGAAGCTTTCTTT.

The genes are TRBV7-9 and TRBJ2-1; no clear D. Germline lookup yields CDR1 SEHNR and CDR2 FQNEAQ (reference sequence). Trimming cost V 10 bases and J 0 bases, with 16 bases left between them. CDR3 length equals 15 residues. The CDR3 DNA follows: TGTGCCACAACCAAGGACCCGTCCTCCTACAATGAGCAGTTCTTC. Its protein is CATTKDPSSYNEQFF.

The chain recombines TRBV25-1 with TRBJ1-5; D may be TRBD1 (5 bases). The CDR3 length is 17 residues. V shed 4 bases and J shed 4 bases, with 20 bases lying between them. Germline loops: CDR1 MGHDK, CDR2 SYGVNS. CDR3 coding DNA: TGTGCCAGCAGTGCCTCCCTTTCCGGGACCGAGAATCAGCCCCAGCATTTT. Translation: CASSASLSGTENQPQHF.

The gene calls are TRBV4-1 and TRBJ1-6; 8 bases are shared with TRBD1. The germline V gene encodes CDR1 MGHRA and CDR2 YSYEKL. Trimming at V came to 1 base and at J to 10 bases, leaving 9 bases not matched to a gene. CDR3 length equals 16 residues. In DNA, the CDR3 is TGCGCCAGCAGCCAAGGCCGGACAGGGAAGAAATCACCCCTCCACTTT. This encodes CASSQGRTGKKSPLHF.

The V call is TRBV28, the J call TRBJ2-1; 12 nucleotides agree with TRBD2. The CDR3 length is 17 residues. With V trimmed by 7 bases and J by 9 bases, 16 bases remained unmatched. Germline V gene lookup returns CDR1 MDHEN and CDR2 SYDVKM. The CDR3 DNA sequence: TGTGCCAGCACCGGACTAGCGGGACGGGGGACGGGCTTTGAGCAGTTCTTC. This encodes CASTGLAGRGTGFEQFF.

As DNA, the CDR3 is TGTGCCAGCTCAAAGTCAGGGGAAGCTTTCTTT. It specifies CASSKSGEAFF. The chain joins TRBV18 to TRBJ1-1; TRBD1 is a possible D gene (5 bases). Germline values: CDR1 KGHSH, CDR2 LQKENI. Trimming cost V 5 bases and J 8 bases, with 9 bases left between them. CDR3 length: 11 residues.

This rearrangement joins TRBV18 to TRBJ1-2; D is perhaps TRBD1 (5 bases). Trimming pared 2 bases from V and 6 bases from J, leaving 10 bases between. This CDR3 contains 13 residues. Germline lookup yields CDR1 KGHSH and CDR2 LQKENI. CDR3 DNA sequence: TGTGCCAGCTCACCAGGGGCGGGAAATGGCTACACCTTC. Translating it yields CASSPGAGNGYTF. The full variable domain, its missing parts supplied by reference TRBV18 and TRBJ1-2, is NAGVMQNPRHLVRRRGQEARLRCSPMKGHSHVYWYRQLPEEGLKFMVYLQKENIIDESGMPKERFSAEFPKEGPSILRIQQVVRGDSAAYFCASSPGAGNGYTFGSGTRLTVV.

This clone is a singleton in its sample. J is TRBJ2-3 and V is TRBV28; TRBD2 aligns across 11 bases. The CDR3 loop spans 17 amino acids. Germline V CDR1 and CDR2: MDHEN, SYDVKM. V lost 3 bases to trimming and J lost 3 bases; unmatched junction nucleotides: 8. The CDR3 here is CASSFSGRALGTDTQYF. DNA of the CDR3: TGTGCCAGCAGTTTTAGCGGGAGGGCCCTCGGGACAGATACGCAGTATTTT.

This chain uses TRBV19 with TRBJ2-5, with 10 bases matching TRBD1. Trimming took 5 bases from V and 6 from J; bases not matched to a gene: 6. The CDR3 loop spans 14 amino acids. Per germline, CDR1 LNHDA and CDR2 SQIVND (reference sequence). CDR3 protein: CASSARDRGKTQYF. The CDR3 DNA sequence: TGTGCCAGTAGTGCCCGGGACAGGGGAAAGACCCAGTACTTC.

This clone was counted a single time. V usage is TRBV12-3 or TRBV12-4 and J usage is TRBJ2-7, with a possible D match to TRBD2 (5 bases). This CDR3 spans 13 amino acids. V was clipped by 5 bases and J by 5 bases, with 13 bases between them. The CDR3 here is CASSVRRSHEQYF. The CDR3 region has the DNA TGTGCCAGCAGTGTGCGGAGGTCCCACGAGCAGTACTTC.

This clone was observed a single time. V gene TRBV12-3 or TRBV12-4 combines with J gene TRBJ2-5; no firm D call. CDR3 length: 13 amino acids. The V and J ends lost 7 bases and 3 bases respectively, with 12 bases between them. The CDR3: CASTHGLEETQYF. Here the CDR3 DNA reads TGTGCCAGCACCCACGGCCTGGAAGAGACCCAGTACTTC.

This chain uses TRBV2 with TRBJ2-1; TRBD2 agrees at 8 bases. The CDR3 totals 15 residues. Germline CDR1 reads SNHLY; CDR2 reads FYNNEI. Trimming took 3 bases from V and 7 from J; bases not matched to a gene: 8. The CDR3 region is CASSDEAGGLNEQFF. CDR3 coding DNA: TGTGCCAGCAGTGATGAGGCGGGAGGCTTGAATGAGCAGTTCTTC.

The chain employs TRBV18 and TRBJ2-2, with 8 bases that match TRBD1. This CDR3 has 18 amino acids. From germline, CDR1 is KGHSH and CDR2 LQKENI. V was clipped by 3 bases and J by 4 bases; unmatched bases: 13. CDR3 coding DNA: TGTGCCAGCTCACCTCAGGGGGCCATGGGGACGGTCACCGGGGAGCTGTTTTTT. It yields the protein CASSPQGAMGTVTGELFF.

This sequence joins TRBV7-2 and TRBJ1-2; no firm D call. CDR3 length equals 11 residues. V was trimmed by 5 bases and J by 7 bases, leaving 8 bases between them. Germline V gene lookup returns CDR1 SGHTA and CDR2 FQGNSA. The CDR3, as DNA: TGTGCCAGCAGCCCTACAGTTGGCTACACCTTC. Translated, it gives CASSPTVGYTF.

The V gene is TRBV6-5, the J gene TRBJ2-1, with D hard to call. Trimming stripped 0 bases from V and 8 bases from J, with 11 bases between. CDR1 is MNHEY and CDR2 is SVGAGI in the germline V gene. The length of the CDR3 is 14 residues. CDR3 loop: CASSYSEPWDEQFF. CDR3 coding DNA: TGTGCCAGCAGTTACTCGGAGCCTTGGGATGAGCAGTTCTTC.